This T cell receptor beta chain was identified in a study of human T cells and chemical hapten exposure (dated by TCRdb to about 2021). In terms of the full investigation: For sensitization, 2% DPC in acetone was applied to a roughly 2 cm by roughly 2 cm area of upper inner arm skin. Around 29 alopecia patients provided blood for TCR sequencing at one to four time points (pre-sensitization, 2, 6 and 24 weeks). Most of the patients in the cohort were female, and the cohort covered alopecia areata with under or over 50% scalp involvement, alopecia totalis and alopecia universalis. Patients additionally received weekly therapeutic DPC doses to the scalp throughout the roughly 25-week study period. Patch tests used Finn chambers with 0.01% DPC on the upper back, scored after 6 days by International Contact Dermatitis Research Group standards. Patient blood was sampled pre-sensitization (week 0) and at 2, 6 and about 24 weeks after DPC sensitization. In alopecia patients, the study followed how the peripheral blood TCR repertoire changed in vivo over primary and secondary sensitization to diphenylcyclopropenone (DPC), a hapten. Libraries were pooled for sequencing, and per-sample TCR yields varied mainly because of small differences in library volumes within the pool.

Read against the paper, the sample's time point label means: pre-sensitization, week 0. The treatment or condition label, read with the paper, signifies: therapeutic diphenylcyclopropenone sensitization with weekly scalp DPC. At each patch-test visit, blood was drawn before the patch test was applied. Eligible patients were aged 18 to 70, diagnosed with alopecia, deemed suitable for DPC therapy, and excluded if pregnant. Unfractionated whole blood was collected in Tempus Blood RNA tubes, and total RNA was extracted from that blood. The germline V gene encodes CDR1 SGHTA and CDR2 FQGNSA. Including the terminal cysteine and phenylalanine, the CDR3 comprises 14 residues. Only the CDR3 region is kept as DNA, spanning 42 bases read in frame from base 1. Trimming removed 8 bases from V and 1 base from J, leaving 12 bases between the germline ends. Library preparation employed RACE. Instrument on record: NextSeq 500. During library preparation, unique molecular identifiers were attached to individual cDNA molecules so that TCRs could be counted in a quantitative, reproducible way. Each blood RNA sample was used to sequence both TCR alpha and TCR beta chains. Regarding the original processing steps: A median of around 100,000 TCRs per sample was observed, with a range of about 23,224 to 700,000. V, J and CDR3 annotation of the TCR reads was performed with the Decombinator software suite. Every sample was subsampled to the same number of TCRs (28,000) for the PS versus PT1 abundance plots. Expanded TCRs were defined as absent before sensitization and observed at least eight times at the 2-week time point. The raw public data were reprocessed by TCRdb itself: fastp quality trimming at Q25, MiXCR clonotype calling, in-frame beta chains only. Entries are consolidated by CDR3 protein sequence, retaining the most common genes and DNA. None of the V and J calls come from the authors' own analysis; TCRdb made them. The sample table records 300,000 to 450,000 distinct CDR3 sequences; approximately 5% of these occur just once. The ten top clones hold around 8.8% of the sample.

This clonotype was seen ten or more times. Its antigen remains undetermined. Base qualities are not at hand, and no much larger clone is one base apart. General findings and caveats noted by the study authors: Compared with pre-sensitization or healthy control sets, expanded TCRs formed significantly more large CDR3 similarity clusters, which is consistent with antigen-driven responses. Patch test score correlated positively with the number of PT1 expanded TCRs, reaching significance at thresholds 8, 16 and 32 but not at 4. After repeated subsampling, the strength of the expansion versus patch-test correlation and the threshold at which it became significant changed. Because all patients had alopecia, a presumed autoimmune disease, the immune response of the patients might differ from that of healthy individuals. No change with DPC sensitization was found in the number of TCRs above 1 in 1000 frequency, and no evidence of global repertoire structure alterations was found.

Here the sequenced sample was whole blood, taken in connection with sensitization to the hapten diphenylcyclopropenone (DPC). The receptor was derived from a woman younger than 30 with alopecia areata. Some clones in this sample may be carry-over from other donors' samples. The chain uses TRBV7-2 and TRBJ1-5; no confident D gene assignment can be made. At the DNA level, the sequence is TGTGCCAGCCAGGACGGCTCGAGCAATCAGCCCCAGCATTTT. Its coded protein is CASQDGSSNQPQHF.